A selection of T cell receptor beta chains follows, all from one sample in a study of circulating CD8 cells and anti-PD-1 response in melanoma. One entry per CDR3 protein results from TCRdb running MiXCR on the reads. The sample lists hundreds of distinct CDR3 sequences, roughly 7.9% seen once, with under 50% in the top ten. The material was CD8+ T cells from PBMCs, obtained at baseline or after one month of anti-PD-1 therapy (not recorded which). The source is a human donor with melanoma. CDR3s include the opening cysteine and the closing phenylalanine or tryptophan. D genes are given only for firm matches. Expanded clones get a size class; other rows say once, few or many, or leave the size out.

V	size	D	J	CDR3	DNA
TRBV7-2	large	TRBD2	TRBJ2-1	CASSLAQASGGREQFF	TGTGCCAGCAGCTTAGCGCAGGCTAGCGGGGGCAGGGAGCAGTTCTTC
TRBV19	large	TRBD2	TRBJ2-1	CASSVTSGAYNEQFF	TGTGCCAGTAGTGTGACTAGCGGGGCTTACAATGAGCAGTTCTTC
TRBV20-1	large	.	TRBJ1-2	CSARAWTPANYGYTF	TGCAGTGCTAGGGCGTGGACACCTGCTAACTATGGCTACACCTTC
TRBV12-5	.	.	TRBJ2-3	CASSHVGGDESPDTQYF	TGTGCTAGTTCTCACGTAGGCGGGGACGAGAGCCCAGATACGCAGTATTTT
TRBV30	large	.	TRBJ1-2	CAWIDGSNYGYTF	TGTGCCTGGATTGACGGATCTAACTATGGCTACACCTTC
TRBV24-1	.	TRBD2	TRBJ2-3	CATSGLAGGSRTDTQYF	TGTGCCACCAGCGGACTAGCGGGGGGCTCCCGTACGGATACGCAGTATTTT
TRBV27	large	TRBD1	TRBJ1-2	CASSLQGANYGYTF	TGTGCCAGCAGTTTACAGGGGGCAAACTATGGCTACACCTTC
TRBV7-9	large	.	TRBJ2-3	CASSGGASTDTQYF	TGTGCCAGCAGCGGGGGGGCTAGCACAGATACGCAGTATTTT
TRBV16	.	.	TRBJ2-3	CASSQLTTTDTQYF	TGTGCCAGCAGCCAACTCACGACAACAGATACGCAGTATTTT
TRBV7-3	hyperexpanded	.	TRBJ2-3	CASSLSVGALDTQYF	TGTGCCAGCAGCCTCTCAGTGGGGGCTTTAGATACGCAGTATTTT
TRBV12-3/TRBV12-4	few	.	TRBJ2-3	CASSLETGTDTQYF	TGTGCCAGCAGCCTTGAGACCGGCACAGATACGCAGTATTTT
TRBV7-9	.	TRBD2	TRBJ2-7	CASSGASGGNEQHF	TGTGCCAGCAGCGGCGCTAGCGGGGGAAACGAGCAGCACTTC
TRBV27	medium-sized	.	TRBJ2-1	CASSFLTPYNEQFF	TGTGCCAGCAGTTTCCTGACACCCTACAATGAGCAGTTCTTC
TRBV19	.	.	TRBJ1-5	CASRSGFMEPQHF	TGTGCCAGTAGATCGGGTTTTATGGAGCCCCAGCATTTT
TRBV20-1	large	TRBD1	TRBJ2-7	CSARAKTGGRGEQYF	TGCAGTGCTCGCGCTAAGACAGGGGGTCGGGGCGAGCAGTACTTC
TRBV28	few	TRBD1	TRBJ1-1	CASSPPGQGRNTEAFF	TGTGCCAGCAGTCCCCCGGGACAGGGGCGGAACACTGAAGCTTTCTTT
TRBV2	.	.	TRBJ2-7	CASSVEGVSYEQYF	TGTGCCAGCAGTGTGGAGGGAGTTTCCTACGAGCAGTACTTC
TRBV20-1	large	.	TRBJ1-1	CSARSGTSPGEAFF	TGCAGTGCTAGATCCGGGACGTCTCCGGGGGAAGCTTTCTTT
TRBV20-1	medium-sized	TRBD2	TRBJ2-2	CSAPSLLSGGINTGELFF	TGCAGTGCCCCTAGTCTCCTTAGCGGGGGGATTAACACCGGGGAGCTGTTTTTT
TRBV5-1	few	.	TRBJ1-1	CASSWPGDLGTEAFF	TGCGCCAGCAGCTGGCCCGGGGACCTCGGCACTGAAGCTTTCTTT
TRBV19	.	TRBD1	TRBJ1-5	CASDRGSNQPQHF	TGTGCCAGTGACAGGGGAAGCAATCAGCCCCAGCATTTT
TRBV27	large	TRBD2	TRBJ2-7	CASSSPGTRDYEQYF	TGTGCCAGCAGTTCCCCCGGGACTAGAGATTACGAGCAGTACTTC
TRBV2	large	.	TRBJ2-3	CAIPSPQRGDTQYF	TGTGCCATCCCCTCTCCTCAGCGAGGAGATACGCAGTATTTT
TRBV19	few	.	TRBJ1-1	CASSFNSNTEAFF	TGTGCCAGTAGTTTTAATTCGAACACTGAAGCTTTCTTT
TRBV10-2	medium-sized	.	TRBJ2-1	CASSEGWSGLNEQFF	TGCGCCAGCAGTGAGGGGTGGTCAGGGCTCAATGAGCAGTTCTTC
TRBV19	few	.	TRBJ2-3	CASSFSGASTDTQYF	TGTGCCAGTAGTTTTTCGGGGGCTAGCACAGATACGCAGTATTTT
TRBV25-1	.	.	TRBJ1-2	CASSDLGTVGYGYTF	TGTGCCAGCAGTGATCTGGGGACGGTGGGCTATGGCTACACCTTC
TRBV27	.	TRBD2	TRBJ2-5	CASTAGGPGETQYF	TGTGCCAGTACGGCGGGGGGGCCCGGAGAGACCCAGTACTTC
TRBV19	hyperexpanded	TRBD2	TRBJ2-1	CASRRTSGAYNEQFF	TGTGCCAGTAGAAGAACTAGCGGGGCCTACAATGAGCAGTTCTTC
TRBV29-1	medium-sized	.	TRBJ2-3	CSVEDPPGGYTDTQYF	TGCAGCGTTGAAGATCCCCCGGGGGGCTACACAGATACGCAGTATTTT
TRBV4-3	large	.	TRBJ2-3	CASSQEWLSTDTQYF	TGCGCCAGCAGCCAAGAATGGCTAAGCACAGATACGCAGTATTTT
TRBV6-2/TRBV6-3	.	.	TRBJ1-1	CASSYSSRGRVNTEAFF	TGTGCCAGCAGTTACTCGAGCAGGGGCAGGGTGAACACTGAAGCTTTCTTT
TRBV9	.	TRBD2	TRBJ2-5	CASSPWTSTETQYF	TGTGCCAGCAGCCCCTGGACTAGCACCGAGACCCAGTACTTC
TRBV14	large	TRBD2	TRBJ2-1	CASSPSGGAWDEQFF	TGTGCCAGCAGCCCCAGCGGGGGGGCCTGGGATGAGCAGTTCTTC
TRBV28	.	.	TRBJ1-5	CAISEGWSDTQHF	TGTGCCATCTCAGAGGGTTGGTCAGATACGCAGCATTTT
TRBV19	large	.	TRBJ1-1	CASSTGLTEAFF	TGTGCCAGTAGCACAGGGTTAACTGAAGCTTTCTTT
TRBV29-1	medium-sized	.	TRBJ1-2	CSVENLVDSQFPNYGYTF	TGCAGCGTTGAAAACCTGGTGGACAGCCAATTCCCTAACTATGGCTACACCTTC
TRBV19	large	.	TRBJ1-5	CASSMQDQPQHF	TGTGCCAGTAGTATGCAGGATCAGCCCCAGCATTTT
TRBV14	.	.	TRBJ2-5	CASSLTEMATRYF	TGTGCCAGCAGCCTTACCGAGATGGCGACCCGGTACTTC
TRBV28	few	TRBD1	TRBJ1-5	CASTRDRGDYQPQHF	TGTGCCAGCACCCGGGACAGAGGGGATTATCAGCCCCAGCATTTT
TRBV19	few	TRBD2	TRBJ2-3	CASSLGLAVTDTQYF	TGTGCCAGTAGCCTGGGACTAGCGGTCACAGATACGCAGTATTTT
TRBV4-2	.	.	TRBJ1-2	CASSQGRGMVIGGYTF	TGTGCCAGCAGCCAAGGGCGGGGAATGGTAATCGGCGGCTACACCTTC
TRBV4-1	medium-sized	.	TRBJ1-2	CASSQSPGRSDYGYTF	TGCGCCAGCAGCCAAAGCCCGGGACGGAGTGACTATGGCTACACCTTC
TRBV19	.	.	TRBJ1-1	CASSRGTDMNTEAFF	TGCGCCAGTAGTAGAGGGACGGACATGAACACTGAAGCTTTCTTT
TRBV9	few	TRBD1	TRBJ2-5	CASSVSSRGPRETQYF	TGTGCCAGCAGCGTATCTTCCAGGGGGCCTAGGGAGACCCAGTACTTC
TRBV2	.	.	TRBJ2-5	CASSEARGRETETQYF	TGTGCCAGCAGTGAAGCGCGGGGGCGCGAAACAGAGACCCAGTACTTT
TRBV27	few	TRBD1	TRBJ2-7	CASSLKGGTGPSSYEQYF	TGTGCCAGCAGCCTAAAAGGGGGGACAGGGCCTAGCTCCTACGAGCAGTACTTC
TRBV19	.	.	TRBJ2-2	CASSTQGPGELFF	TGTGCCAGTAGTACCCAGGGCCCCGGGGAGCTGTTTTTT
TRBV19	few	.	TRBJ2-7	CATATSSYEQYF	TGTGCCACCGCGACATCCTCCTACGAGCAGTACTTC